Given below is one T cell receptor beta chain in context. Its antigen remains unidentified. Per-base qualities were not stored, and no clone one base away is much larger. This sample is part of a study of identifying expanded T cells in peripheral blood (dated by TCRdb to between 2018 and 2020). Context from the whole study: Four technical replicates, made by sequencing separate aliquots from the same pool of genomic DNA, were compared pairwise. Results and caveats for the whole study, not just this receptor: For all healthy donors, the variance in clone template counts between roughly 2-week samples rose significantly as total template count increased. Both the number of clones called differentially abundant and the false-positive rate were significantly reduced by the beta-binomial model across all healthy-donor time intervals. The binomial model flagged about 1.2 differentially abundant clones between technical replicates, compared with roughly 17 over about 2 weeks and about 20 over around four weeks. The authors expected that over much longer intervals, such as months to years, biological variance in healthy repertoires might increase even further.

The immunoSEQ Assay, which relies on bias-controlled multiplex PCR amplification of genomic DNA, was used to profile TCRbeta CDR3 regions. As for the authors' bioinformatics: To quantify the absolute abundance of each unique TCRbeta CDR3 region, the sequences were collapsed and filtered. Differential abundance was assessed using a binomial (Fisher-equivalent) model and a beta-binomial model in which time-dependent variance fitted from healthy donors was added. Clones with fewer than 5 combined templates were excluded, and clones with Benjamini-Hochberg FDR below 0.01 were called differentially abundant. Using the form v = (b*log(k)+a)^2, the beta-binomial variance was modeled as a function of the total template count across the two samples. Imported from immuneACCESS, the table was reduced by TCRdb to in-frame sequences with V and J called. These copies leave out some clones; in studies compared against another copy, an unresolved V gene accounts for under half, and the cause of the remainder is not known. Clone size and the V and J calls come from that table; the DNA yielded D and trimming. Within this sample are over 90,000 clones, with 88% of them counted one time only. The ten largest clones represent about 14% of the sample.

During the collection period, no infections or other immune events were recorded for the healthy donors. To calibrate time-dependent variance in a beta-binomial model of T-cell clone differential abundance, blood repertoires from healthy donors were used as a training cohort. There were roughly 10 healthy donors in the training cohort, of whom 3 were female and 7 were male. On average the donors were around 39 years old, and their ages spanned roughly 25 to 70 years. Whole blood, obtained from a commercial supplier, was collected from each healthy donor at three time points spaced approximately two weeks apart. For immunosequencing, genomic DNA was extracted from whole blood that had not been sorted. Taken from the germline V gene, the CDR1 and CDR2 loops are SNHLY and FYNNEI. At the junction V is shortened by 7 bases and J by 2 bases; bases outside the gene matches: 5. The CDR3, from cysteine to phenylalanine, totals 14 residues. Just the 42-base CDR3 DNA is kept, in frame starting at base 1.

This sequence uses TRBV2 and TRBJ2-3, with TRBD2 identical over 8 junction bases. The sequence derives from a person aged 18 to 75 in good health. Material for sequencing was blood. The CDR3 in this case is CASIAGLATDTQYF. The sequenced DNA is TGTGCCAGCATCGCAGGACTAGCCACAGATACGCAGTATTTT.